The sample holds a few counts of the clone carrying this T cell receptor beta chain. These data are taken from a study of T-cell memory formation after mild COVID-19. Via MiXCR, TCRdb re-called the 5' RACE reads, giving one row per CDR3 protein. The data show tens of thousands of distinct CDR3 sequences, with about 23% seen just once and roughly two fifths held by the top ten. This CDR3 comprises 13 residues. V was trimmed by 2 bases and J by 7 bases, leaving 11 bases between them. The germline V gene encodes CDR1 SNHLY and CDR2 FYNNEI. The sequencing sample was made of PBMCs or a T cell subset sorted from them (not recorded which). The rearrangement uses TRBV2 and TRBJ1-1, with D hard to call. The TCR sequence derives from a young man who had mild COVID-19 (a few samples of this study predate the infection). Cell type and time point are not known. The CDR3 DNA is TGTGCCAGCAGTGAAATTTCAACAATTGAAGCTTTCTTT. It yields the protein CASSEISTIEAFF.